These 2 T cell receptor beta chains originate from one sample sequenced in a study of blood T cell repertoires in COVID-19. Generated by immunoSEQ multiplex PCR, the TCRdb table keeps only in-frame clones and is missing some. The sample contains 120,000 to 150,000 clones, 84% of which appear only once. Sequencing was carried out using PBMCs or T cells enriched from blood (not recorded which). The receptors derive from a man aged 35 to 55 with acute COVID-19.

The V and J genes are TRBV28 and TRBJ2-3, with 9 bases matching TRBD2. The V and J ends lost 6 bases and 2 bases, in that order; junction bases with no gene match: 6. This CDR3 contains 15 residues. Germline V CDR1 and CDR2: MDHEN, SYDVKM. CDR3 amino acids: CASSVGGGATDTQYF. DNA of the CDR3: TGTGCCAGCAGCGTAGGCGGGGGGGCCACAGATACGCAGTATTTT.

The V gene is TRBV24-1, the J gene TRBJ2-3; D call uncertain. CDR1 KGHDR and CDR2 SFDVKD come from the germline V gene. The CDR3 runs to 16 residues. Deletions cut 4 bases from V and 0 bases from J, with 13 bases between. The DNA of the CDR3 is TGTGCCACCAGTGACCCACAAACCTCTAGCACAGATACGCAGTATTTT. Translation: CATSDPQTSSTDTQYF.